The clone carrying this T cell receptor beta chain was counted once. Its antigen is currently unknown. TCRbeta libraries were built with three rounds of nested PCR, modified from ARM-PCR. TCRdb re-analysed the multiplex PCR reads in MiXCR, keeping a single row per CDR3 protein. The sample carries about 110,000 distinct CDR3 sequences, around 75% recorded once. RNA was extracted from bulk tissue without any cell sorting. The ends were cut back, 6 bases at V and 5 bases at J, with 17 bases in the middle. From germline, CDR1 is SGHAT and CDR2 FQNNGV. CDR3 length: 15 residues. The data belong to a study of tumor and adjacent non-tumor tissue in lung cancer. Study results and caveats: Compared with tumor, normal lung showed significantly lower TCR diversity. Shorter survival was associated with higher TCR diversity in tumors.

Sequenced sample: lung tumor tissue. The chain couples TRBV11-2 to TRBJ2-1; possibly TRBD2 for D (6 bases). This receptor was taken from a woman aged 55-70 years with non-small cell lung cancer. The CDR3 region has the DNA TGTGCCAGCAGAGTAAGGCGGGATGCCCACAATGAGCAGTTCTTC. Amino acid sequence: CASRVRRDAHNEQFF. The full variable domain, with the rest looked up from reference TRBV11-2 and TRBJ2-1, is EAGVAQSPRYKIIEKRQSVAFWCNPISGHATLYWYQQILGQGPKLLIQFQNNGVVDDSQLPKDRFSAERLKGVDSTLKIQPAKLEDSAVYLCASRVRRDAHNEQFFGPGTRLTVL.